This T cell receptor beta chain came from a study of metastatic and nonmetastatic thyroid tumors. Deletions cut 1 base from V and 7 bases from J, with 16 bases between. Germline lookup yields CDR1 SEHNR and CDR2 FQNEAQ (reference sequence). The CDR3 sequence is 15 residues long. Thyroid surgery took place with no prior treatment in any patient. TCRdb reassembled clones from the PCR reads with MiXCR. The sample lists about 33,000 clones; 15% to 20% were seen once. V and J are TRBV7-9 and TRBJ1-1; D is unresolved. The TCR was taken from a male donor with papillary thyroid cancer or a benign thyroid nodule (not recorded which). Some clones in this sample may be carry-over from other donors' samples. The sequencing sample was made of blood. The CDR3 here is CASSLGGGTDIEAFF. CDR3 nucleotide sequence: TGTGCCAGCAGCTTAGGGGGTGGTACTGACATTGAAGCTTTCTTT.